This TCR beta chain derives from a study of PD-L1 blockade in urothelial cancer. Study information: Males with bladder-origin urothelial cancer made up about 85% of the 29 patients. The study recovered a median of around 140,000 T cells per blood sample. Prior regimens of chemotherapy numbered 0 to 3 per patient.

Trimming pared 7 bases from V and 1 base from J, leaving 10 bases between. This CDR3 is 13 amino acids long. Germline CDR1 reads MNHNS; CDR2 reads SASEGT. Study findings and constraints: Expansion of tumor-associated blood clones at 3 weeks was greater in durable-benefit patients.

As concerns this clone: Its antigen is undetermined.

The repertoire was sequenced with immunoSEQ multiplex PCR; TCRdb's copy has only in-frame clones and lacks some. The profile shows 35,000 to 50,000 clones, 70% to 85% of them singletons. The genes are TRBV6-1 and TRBJ1-1; weak D call: TRBD1 (6 bases). The source of this sequence is a man between 65 and 85 years old with urothelial cancer. The material was PBMCs, obtained around atezolizumab (anti-PD-L1) treatment. This CDR3 reads CASNPDRNTEAFF. The CDR3 nucleotides are TGTGCCAGCAACCCGGACAGGAACACTGAAGCTTTCTTT.